The 22 T cell receptor beta chains reported below all come from one sample, sequenced in a study of cytotoxic CD8 clonotypes in ibrutinib-treated CLL. Here immunoSEQ multiplex PCR was the method, and the copy in TCRdb shows in-frame clones only, minus some. The data show some 200,000 clones, with 79% seen just once and roughly 10% held by the top ten. Sample: PBMCs, taken after 12 months of ibrutinib treatment. The receptors were gathered from a human donor with chronic lymphocytic leukemia.

This chain joins TRBV18 and TRBJ2-1; D is uncertain. V was trimmed by 5 bases and J by 4 bases, leaving 3 bases between them. The CDR3 contains 11 residues. The germline CDR1 and CDR2 sequences are KGHSH and LQKENI. The CDR3 loop is CASSGYNEQFF. The CDR3 region has the DNA TGTGCCAGCTCAGGGTACAATGAGCAGTTCTTC. The full variable domain, completed using reference TRBV18 and TRBJ2-1, is NAGVMQNPRHLVRRRGQEARLRCSPMKGHSHVYWYRQLPEEGLKFMVYLQKENIIDESGMPKERFSAEFPKEGPSILRIQQVVRGDSAAYFCASSGYNEQFFGPGTRLTVL.

The V gene is TRBV19, the J gene TRBJ1-2; 9 bases are shared with TRBD1. The CDR3 loop spans 15 amino acids. Unmatched junction bases numbered 8, after V lost 4 bases and J lost 5 bases. Germline V CDR1 and CDR2: LNHDA, SQIVND (reference sequence). CDR3 nucleotide sequence: TGTGCCAGTAGTAGGCGGCCGGGACAGGGTTATGGCTACACCTTC. The encoded protein is CASSRRPGQGYGYTF.

The genes are TRBV5-1 and TRBJ2-7; 9 bases are a match to TRBD2. CDR1 is SGHRS, CDR2 YFSETQ, per germline. The junction had 7 bases not matched to a gene; V was cut back by 5 bases and J by 4 bases. This CDR3 has 14 amino acids. CDR3 region: CASRPSGEIYEQYF. The CDR3, as DNA: TGCGCCAGCAGGCCTAGCGGGGAAATTTACGAGCAGTACTTC.

This rearrangement joins TRBV11-2 to TRBJ2-2; TRBD2 might be the D (5 bases). Trimming removed 5 bases from V and 6 bases from J, with 13 bases in between. The CDR3 is made up of 14 amino acids. Germline assignment: CDR1 SGHAT and CDR2 FQNNGV. The CDR3 region is CASSPTRSAGELFF. The CDR3 nucleotides read TGTGCCAGCAGCCCAACTAGAAGCGCCGGGGAGCTGTTTTTT.

This clone was counted ten times or more. This chain connects TRBV10-3 to TRBJ1-1; D unresolved. The germline V gene has CDR1 ENHRY and CDR2 SYGVKD. The CDR3 is made up of 12 amino acids. CDR3 in amino acids: CANSGANTEAFF. The CDR3 region has the DNA TGTGCTAATTCAGGTGCGAACACTGAAGCTTTCTTT.

The rearrangement links TRBV11-2 to TRBJ1-2; 8 bases are shared with TRBD1. The germline CDR1 and CDR2 sequences are SGHAT and FQNNGV. This CDR3 has 16 amino acids. V trimming: 4 bases; J trimming: 8 bases; junction bases outside the gene matches: 15. This CDR3 reads CASSSQLSRGRNGYTF. In DNA, the CDR3 is TGTGCCAGCAGCTCCCAGCTTAGCAGGGGGCGGAACGGCTACACCTTC. Filled out from reference TRBV11-2 and TRBJ1-2, the complete variable domain reads EAGVAQSPRYKIIEKRQSVAFWCNPISGHATLYWYQQILGQGPKLLIQFQNNGVVDDSQLPKDRFSAERLKGVDSTLKIQPAKLEDSAVYLCASSSQLSRGRNGYTFGSGTRLTVV.

This rearrangement joins TRBV6-5 to TRBJ2-7, with D possibly TRBD1 on 6 matching bases. The CDR3 spans 15 residues. Germline lookup yields CDR1 MNHEY and CDR2 SVGAGI. Trimming cost V 4 bases and J 2 bases, with 15 bases left between them. The CDR3 bases are TGTGCCAGCAGTTGGAGTGATGGGGGCCCCTACGAGCAGTACTTC. Its protein product is CASSWSDGGPYEQYF.

This CDR3 reads CASSPVGPSPYEQYF. The DNA of the CDR3 is TGTGCCAGCAGCCCTGTAGGACCATCCCCCTACGAGCAGTACTTC. This chain connects TRBV6-5 to TRBJ2-7; D remains unclear. Trimming took off 6 bases at V and 2 bases at J, with 17 bases between the two ends. Germline CDR1 and CDR2: MNHEY and SVGAGI. This CDR3 is built from 15 residues.

The CDR3 protein is CASSPGWGGTDTQYF. CDR3 nucleotide sequence: TGTGCCAGCAGCCCCGGGTGGGGGGGCACAGATACGCAGTATTTT. This chain connects TRBV6-6 to TRBJ2-3; D is possibly TRBD2 (6 bases). The CDR3 spans 15 residues. Per germline, CDR1 MNHNY and CDR2 SVGAGI (reference sequence). Deletions cut 6 bases from V and 1 base from J, with 14 bases between.

The chain has TRBV7-2 and TRBJ1-1; 9 nucleotides align to TRBD1. From germline, CDR1 is SGHTA and CDR2 FQGNSA. The CDR3 is made up of 15 amino acids. V shed 1 base and J 5 bases; nucleotides not matched to a gene: 5. The CDR3 nucleotides are TGTGCCAGCAGCTTAGAACAGGGGGCGAGGACTGAAGCTTTCTTT. Encoded protein: CASSLEQGARTEAFF.

The gene calls are TRBV2 and TRBJ1-5, with a weak D call TRBD1 (5 bases). With 3 bases removed from V and 5 bases from J, the gap between germline ends came to 23 bases. There are 18 residues in the CDR3. Germline V gene lookup returns CDR1 SNHLY and CDR2 FYNNEI. Here the CDR3 DNA reads TGTGCCAGCAGTGATCTGGGGGGACCTCCGGGGCCTGATCAGCCCCAGCATTTT. Translated: CASSDLGGPPGPDQPQHF.

V gene TRBV7-2 combines with J gene TRBJ1-5, with TRBD1 identical over 7 bases. Germline V gene data show CDR1 as SGHTA and CDR2 as FQGNSA. V dropped 7 bases and J dropped 1; count of bases not matched to a gene: 7. The CDR3 has 15 residues. CDR3 in amino acids: CASTATGFSNQPQHF. DNA for the CDR3: TGTGCCAGCACCGCGACAGGGTTCAGCAATCAGCCCCAGCATTTT. Full variable domain (remainder filled in from reference TRBV7-2 and TRBJ1-5): GAGVSQSPSNKVTEKGKDVELRCDPISGHTALYWYRQSLGQGLEFLIYFQGNSAPDKSGLPSDRFSAERTGGSVSTLTIQRTQQEDSAVYLCASTATGFSNQPQHFGDGTRLSIL.

The chain carries TRBV6-1 and TRBJ1-4; D perhaps matches TRBD1 (5 bases). Germline V gene lookup returns CDR1 MNHNS and CDR2 SASEGT. The CDR3 sequence is 15 residues long. Trimming left V 4 bases short and J 2 bases short, with 11 bases between. The CDR3 loop is CASSAYGGTNEKLFF. As DNA, the CDR3 is TGTGCCAGCAGTGCCTACGGGGGGACTAATGAAAAACTGTTTTTT.

The chain employs TRBV27 and TRBJ2-1; possible D gene TRBD2, 5 bases. V dropped 1 base and J dropped 9 bases, with 16 bases sitting between them. CDR3 length equals 15 residues. Germline CDR1 is MNHEY and CDR2 is SMNVEV (reference sequence). The CDR3 sequence: CASSLFEGRPVEQFF. As DNA, the CDR3 is TGTGCCAGCAGTTTATTCGAGGGAAGGCCCGTTGAGCAGTTCTTC.

V usage is TRBV9 and J usage is TRBJ1-5, with D maybe TRBD1 (6 bases). Germline CDR1 reads SGDLS; CDR2 reads YYNGEE. The CDR3 spans 15 residues. V lost 0 bases and J lost 6, with 13 bases in between. CDR3 amino acids: CASSVGSDRSQPQHF. The CDR3 nucleotides read TGTGCCAGCAGCGTAGGGTCGGACAGAAGTCAGCCCCAGCATTTT.

This chain links TRBV6-6 with TRBJ1-4, with D unclear. The CDR3 is made up of 14 amino acids. V lost 2 bases, J lost 8 bases, and 12 bases lay in between. Germline loops: CDR1 MNHNY, CDR2 SVGAGI (reference sequence). The CDR3 DNA sequence: TGTGCCAGCAGTTACAGGGCTAAGGACGAAAAACTGTTTTTT. Amino acid sequence: CASSYRAKDEKLFF.

The chain uses TRBV13 and TRBJ1-4; TRBD1 agrees at 12 bases. The CDR3 consists of 15 residues. The germline gives CDR1 PRHDT, CDR2 FYEKMQ (reference sequence). V was pared by 2 bases and J by 10 bases, with 5 bases of the junction left unmatched. The CDR3 here is CASSLRGTGGGKLFF. The CDR3 nucleotides read TGTGCCAGCAGCTTAAGGGGGACAGGGGGCGGAAAACTGTTTTTT.

This clone has just a few counts. The chain employs TRBV30 and TRBJ2-2, with D unclear. CDR3 length: 11 residues. Germline V CDR1 and CDR2: GTSNPN, SVGIG (reference sequence). Trimming stripped 2 bases from V and 6 bases from J, with 4 bases between. The CDR3 here is CAWSIPGELFF. CDR3 in DNA: TGTGCCTGGAGTATCCCCGGGGAGCTGTTTTTT. Looking up the rest from reference TRBV30 and TRBJ2-2 gives the full variable domain: SQTIHQWPATLVQPVGSPLSLECTVEGTSNPNLYWYRQAAGRGLQLLFYSVGIGQISSEVPQNLSASRPQDRQFILSSKKLLLSDSGFYLCAWSIPGELFFGEGSRLTVL.

This chain links TRBV25-1 with TRBJ2-1; 10 nucleotides match TRBD1. This CDR3 comprises 13 residues. The trim removed 9 bases at V and 5 bases at J, leaving 4 bases unmatched. Germline values: CDR1 MGHDK, CDR2 SYGVNS. CDR3 sequence (DNA): TGTGCCAGTAGGGACAGGGGCGACAATGAGCAGTTCTTC. Translated, it gives CASRDRGDNEQFF. Using reference TRBV25-1 and TRBJ2-1 for the parts outside the CDR3, the full variable domain is EADIYQTPRYLVIGTGKKITLECSQTMGHDKMYWYQQDPGMELHLIHYSYGVNSTEKGDLSSESTVSRIRTEHFPLTLESARPSHTSQYLCASRDRGDNEQFFGPGTRLTVL.

The chain recombines TRBV11-2 with TRBJ1-2; D might be TRBD1 (6 bases). The germline gives CDR1 SGHAT, CDR2 FQNNGV. This CDR3 has 15 amino acids. V lost 5 bases and J lost 5, with 18 bases in between. CDR3 nucleotides: TGTGCCAGCAGCGGTATACAACAGGGCGATTATGGCTACACCTTC. As protein: CASSGIQQGDYGYTF.

The CDR3 DNA reads as TGTGCCAGCAGTTACCGGTTCTGGGACACTGAAGCTTTCTTT. This codes for CASSYRFWDTEAFF. The chain carries TRBV6-6 and TRBJ1-1; D is uncertain. The CDR3 has 14 residues. V lost 2 bases and J lost 3, with 10 bases in between. Germline CDR1 reads MNHNY; CDR2 reads SVGAGI (reference sequence).

In its sample, this clone was seen once. The chain recombines TRBV7-9 with TRBJ2-3, with D possibly being TRBD2 (5 bases). The CDR3 is made up of 15 amino acids. Germline V gives CDR1 SEHNR, CDR2 FQNEAQ (reference sequence). V lost 4 bases and J 6 bases, leaving 17 bases between the germline ends. The CDR3 loop reads CASSSNERPGDTQYF. The DNA for the CDR3 is TGTGCCAGCAGCTCAAACGAGAGGCCGGGGGATACGCAGTATTTT. Looking up the rest from reference TRBV7-9 and TRBJ2-3 gives the full variable domain: DTGVSQNPRHKITKRGQNVTFRCDPISEHNRLYWYRQTLGQGPEFLTYFQNEAQLEKSRLLSDRFSAERPKGSFSTLEIQRTEQGDSAMYLCASSSNERPGDTQYFGPGTRLTVL.